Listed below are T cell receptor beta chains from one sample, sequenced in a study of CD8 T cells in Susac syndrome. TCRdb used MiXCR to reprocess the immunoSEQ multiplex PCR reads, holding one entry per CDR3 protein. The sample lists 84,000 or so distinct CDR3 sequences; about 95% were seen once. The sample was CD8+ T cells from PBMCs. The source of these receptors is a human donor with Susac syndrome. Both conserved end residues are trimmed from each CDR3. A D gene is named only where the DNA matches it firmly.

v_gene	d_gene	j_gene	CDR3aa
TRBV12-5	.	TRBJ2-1	ASGVDPDNEQF
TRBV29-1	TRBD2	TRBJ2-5	SVDVAGREETQY
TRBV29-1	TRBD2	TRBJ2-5	SVEDLGSGGQETQY
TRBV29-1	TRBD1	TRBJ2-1	SVRQGAYNEQF
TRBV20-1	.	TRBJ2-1	SERTPTSYNEQF
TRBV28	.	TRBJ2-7	ASSLAAYEQY
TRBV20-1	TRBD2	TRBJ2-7	SGALAGGVYEQY
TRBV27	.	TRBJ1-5	ASSLMGGQPQH
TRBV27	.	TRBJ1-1	ASSLTGRGNTEAF
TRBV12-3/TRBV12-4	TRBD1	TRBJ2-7	ASSLTPLTGFEQY
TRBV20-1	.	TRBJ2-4	SAREEGYIQY
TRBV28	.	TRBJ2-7	ASSQSTGRGYEQY
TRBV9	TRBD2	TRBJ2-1	ASSPSGSASSYNEQF
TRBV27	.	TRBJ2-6	ASSSGATGANVLT
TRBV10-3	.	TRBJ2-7	AIKGDKREQY
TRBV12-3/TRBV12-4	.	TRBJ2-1	ASSLGWNEQF
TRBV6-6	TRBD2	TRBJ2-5	ASRGAGEEETQY
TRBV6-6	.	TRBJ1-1	ATLLGGNPEAF
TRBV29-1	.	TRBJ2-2	SVDWGDTGELF
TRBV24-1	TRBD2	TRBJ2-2	ATSDLSGRASNTGELF
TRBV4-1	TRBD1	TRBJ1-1	ASSNRGPTEAF
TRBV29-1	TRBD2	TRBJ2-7	SVVTSGKDTYEQY
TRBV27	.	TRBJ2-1	ASSPFRGGDNEQF
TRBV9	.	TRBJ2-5	ASSVAGGLFGQY
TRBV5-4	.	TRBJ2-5	ASSLGTDQETQY
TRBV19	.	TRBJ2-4	ASSMAPTAGIQY
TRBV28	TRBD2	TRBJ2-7	ASSFPEGGNEQY
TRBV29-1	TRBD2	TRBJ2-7	SAGTSGSYEQY
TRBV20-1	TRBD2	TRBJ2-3	SARDPLAASTDTQY
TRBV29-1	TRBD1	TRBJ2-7	SVERADRQEYEQY
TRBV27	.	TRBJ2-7	ASSLSGGMKSEQY
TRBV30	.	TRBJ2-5	AWSESIQETQY
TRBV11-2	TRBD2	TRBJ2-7	ASGSGSNEQY
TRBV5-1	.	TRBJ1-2	ASSLTDGNYGYT
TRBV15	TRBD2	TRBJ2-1	ATSSAREGHNEQF
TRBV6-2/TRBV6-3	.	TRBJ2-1	ASSATRGNEQF
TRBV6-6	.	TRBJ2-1	ASTPQDANEQF
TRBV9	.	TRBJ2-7	ASSVGDPPDPSYEQY
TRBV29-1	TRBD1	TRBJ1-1	SVADRVGTEAF
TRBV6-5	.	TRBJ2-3	ASSYAPWDTQY
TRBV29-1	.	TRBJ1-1	SVSGGNTEAF
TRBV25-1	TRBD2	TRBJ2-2	ASSDLGRADTGELF
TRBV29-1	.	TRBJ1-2	SVEDRADGYT
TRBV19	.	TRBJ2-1	ASSVTSYNEQF
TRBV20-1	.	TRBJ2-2	SARVRTVSNTGELF
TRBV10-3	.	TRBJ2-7	AISESHRLTEQY